This T cell receptor beta chain was profiled in a study of tumor-infiltrating lymphocytes in primary liver carcinoma. Germline V gives CDR1 MNHEY, CDR2 SVGEGT. The CDR3 runs to 15 residues. TCR beta cDNA came from roughly 0.45 ug total RNA, primed with a constant-region primer. For TCR beta, libraries were produced by three nested multiplex PCR rounds using slightly modified ARM-PCR. Each of the first two PCR rounds ran 9 to 11 cycles with TRBV1-TRBV30 forward and C-beta reverse primers. From the multiplex PCR reads, TCRdb called clonotypes with MiXCR, one entry per CDR3 protein. The table has 84,000 or so distinct CDR3 sequences, approximately 70% seen once; the top ten hold approximately 19%. About this clonotype: Compared with germline, one end of the junction differs, possibly owing to a read error.

Bulk tissue was left unsorted, and RNA and DNA were co-extracted from 20-30 mg of it. The material sequenced was liver tumor tissue from sampling region 1. The subset is: tumor region T1, superior pole. The chain recombines TRBV6-2 or TRBV6-3 with TRBJ2-2, with TRBD2 as a possible D gene (5 bases). The receptor was isolated from a man in his forties with primary liver carcinoma and hepatitis B virus infection. CDR3 protein: CTSSYSLGSPGVLSF. The CDR3 DNA reads as TGTACCAGCAGTTACTCACTTGGTTCCCCCGGGGTGCTGTCTTTT.